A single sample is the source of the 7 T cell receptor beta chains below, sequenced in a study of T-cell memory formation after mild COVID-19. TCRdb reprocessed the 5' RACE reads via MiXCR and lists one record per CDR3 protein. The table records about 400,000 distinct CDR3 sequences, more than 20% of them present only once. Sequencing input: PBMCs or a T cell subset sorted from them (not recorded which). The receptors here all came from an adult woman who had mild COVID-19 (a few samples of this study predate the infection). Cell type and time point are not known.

CDR3 sequence: CASSPTDRGYYGYTF. CDR3 nucleotide sequence: TGTGCCAGCAGTCCGACGGACAGGGGCTACTATGGCTACACCTTC. The genes are TRBV6-5 and TRBJ1-2; 9 bases line up with TRBD1. The junction had 7 bases not matched to a gene; V was cut back by 5 bases and J by 3 bases. CDR1 and CDR2 (germline): MNHEY, SVGAGI. The CDR3 spans 15 residues.

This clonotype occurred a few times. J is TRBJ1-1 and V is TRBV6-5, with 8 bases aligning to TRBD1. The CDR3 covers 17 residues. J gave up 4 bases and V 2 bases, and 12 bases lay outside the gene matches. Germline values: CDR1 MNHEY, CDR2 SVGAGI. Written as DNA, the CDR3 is TGTGCCAGCAGTTACCCGACGGGACAGGTCGGAGTCACTGAAGCTTTCTTT. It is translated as CASSYPTGQVGVTEAFF.

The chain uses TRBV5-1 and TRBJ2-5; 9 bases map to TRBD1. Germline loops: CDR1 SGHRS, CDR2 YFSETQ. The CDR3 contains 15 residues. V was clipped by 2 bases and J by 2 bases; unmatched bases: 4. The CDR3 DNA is TGCGCCAGCAGCTTAACCGGGACAGGGCAAGAGACCCAGTACTTC. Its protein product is CASSLTGTGQETQYF. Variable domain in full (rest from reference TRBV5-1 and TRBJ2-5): KAGVTQTPRYLIKTRGQQVTLSCSPISGHRSVSWYQQTPGQGLQFLFEYFSETQRNKGNFPGRFSGRQFSNSRSEMNVSTLELGDSALYLCASSLTGTGQETQYFGPGTRLLVL.

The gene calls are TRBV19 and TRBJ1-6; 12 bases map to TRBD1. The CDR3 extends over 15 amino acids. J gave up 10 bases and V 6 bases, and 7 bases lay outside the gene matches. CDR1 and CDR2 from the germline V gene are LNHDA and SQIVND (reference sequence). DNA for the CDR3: TGTGCCAGTAGCCGGGACAGGGGGCTGAGATCACCCCTCCACTTT. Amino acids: CASSRDRGLRSPLHF.

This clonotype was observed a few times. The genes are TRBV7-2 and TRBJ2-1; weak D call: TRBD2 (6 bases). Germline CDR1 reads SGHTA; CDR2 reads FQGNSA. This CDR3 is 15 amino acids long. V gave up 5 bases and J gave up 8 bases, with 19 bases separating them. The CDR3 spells CASSPGLAYQDEQFF. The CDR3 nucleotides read TGTGCCAGCAGCCCGGGACTCGCATATCAGGATGAGCAGTTCTTC. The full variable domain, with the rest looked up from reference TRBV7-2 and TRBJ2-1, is GAGVSQSPSNKVTEKGKDVELRCDPISGHTALYWYRQSLGQGLEFLIYFQGNSAPDKSGLPSDRFSAERTGGSVSTLTIQRTQQEDSAVYLCASSPGLAYQDEQFFGPGTRLTVL.

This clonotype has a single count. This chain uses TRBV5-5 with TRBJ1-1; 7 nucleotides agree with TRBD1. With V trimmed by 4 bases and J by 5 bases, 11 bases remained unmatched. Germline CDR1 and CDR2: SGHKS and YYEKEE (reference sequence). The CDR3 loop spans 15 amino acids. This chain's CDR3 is CASSAPDRDGTEAFF. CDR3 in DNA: TGTGCCAGCAGCGCCCCCGACAGGGATGGGACTGAAGCTTTCTTT.

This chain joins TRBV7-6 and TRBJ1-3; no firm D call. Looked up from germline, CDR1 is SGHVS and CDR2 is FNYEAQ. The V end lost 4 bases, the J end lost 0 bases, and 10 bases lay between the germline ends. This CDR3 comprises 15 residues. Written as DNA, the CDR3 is TGTGCCAGCAGCTACGACGGATCCTCTGGAAACACCATATATTTT. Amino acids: CASSYDGSSGNTIYF.